This TCR beta chain is from a study of cytomegalovirus exposure and HLA in healthy donors. Overall study findings and caveats: A later analysis reportedly found fewer N-insertions in an Asian-associated ancestry cluster than the roughly 670-donor mean.

The CDR3 spans 14 residues. The V gene's germline CDR1 is MNHEY and CDR2 SVGAGI. V lost 5 bases and J 2 bases, leaving 11 bases between the germline ends. Both 60 Vbeta primers and 13 Jbeta primers went into the PCR. Sequencing was performed with immunoSEQ multiplex PCR; in TCRdb, only in-frame clones are kept and a portion is missing. The sample shows 200,000 to 250,000 clones, approximately 78% of them seen only once. The study sampled nominally healthy donors, though unrecorded immune exposures were likely. A note on this clone: No antigen is known for it.

Sequenced input: PBMCs. The V gene is TRBV6-5, the J gene TRBJ2-3; D is undetermined. This receptor was taken from a male donor in good health and CMV-seronegative. The CDR3 sequence: CASSPTTHTDTQYF. The CDR3, as DNA: TGTGCCAGCAGTCCTACGACTCACACAGATACGCAGTATTTT.